These T cell receptor beta chains were read from a single sample in a study of post-analysis software for immune sequencing data. TCRdb itself ran the PCR reads through MiXCR, one entry per CDR3 protein. Here the sample spans more than 500,000 distinct CDR3 sequences, 30% to 40% being singletons. Sequenced sample: blood. These receptors all come from a girl aged 2 to 17 with multiple sclerosis. CDR3s include the opening cysteine and the closing phenylalanine or tryptophan. Fields, in order: clone size, V gene, D gene, J gene, CDR3 protein, CDR3 DNA. D genes are given only for firm matches. The size of a clone is reported for some rows only, either as once, few or many, or as a class for expanded clones.

clone_size: few; v_call: TRBV5-4; d_call: TRBD2; j_call: TRBJ2-5; cdr3_aa: CASSPERGGRETQYF; cdr3_nt: TGTGCCAGCAGCCCCGAGCGGGGGGGCCGAGAGACCCAGTACTTC
clone_size: few; v_call: TRBV20-1; d_call: TRBD2; j_call: TRBJ2-1; cdr3_aa: CSARDIGRVNEQFF; cdr3_nt: TGCAGTGCTAGAGATATAGGGAGGGTAAATGAGCAGTTCTTC
clone_size: many; v_call: TRBV12-3/TRBV12-4; d_call: TRBD1; j_call: TRBJ2-5; cdr3_aa: CASRSGQGIQETQYF; cdr3_nt: TGTGCCAGCAGATCCGGACAGGGGATCCAAGAGACCCAGTACTTC
clone_size: few; v_call: TRBV6-5; d_call: -; j_call: TRBJ1-2; cdr3_aa: CASSRGGQGTYGYTF; cdr3_nt: TGTGCCAGTTCCCGGGGGGGGCAGGGGACCTATGGCTACACCTTC
clone_size: -; v_call: TRBV6-5; d_call: -; j_call: TRBJ2-2; cdr3_aa: CASTQLGSHTGELFF; cdr3_nt: TGTGCCAGCACCCAGTTGGGTTCTCACACCGGGGAGCTGTTTTTT
clone_size: -; v_call: TRBV3-1; d_call: TRBD1; j_call: TRBJ2-5; cdr3_aa: CASSQDRVQTQYF; cdr3_nt: TGTGCCAGCAGCCAGGACAGGGTGCAGACCCAGTACTTC
clone_size: few; v_call: TRBV4-1; d_call: TRBD2; j_call: TRBJ2-1; cdr3_aa: CASSHKGLAGAHEQFF; cdr3_nt: TGCGCCAGCAGCCATAAGGGACTAGCGGGGGCTCATGAGCAGTTCTTC
clone_size: many; v_call: TRBV20-1; d_call: TRBD2; j_call: TRBJ2-1; cdr3_aa: CSAKKGLAGPTEQFF; cdr3_nt: TGCAGTGCTAAGAAGGGACTAGCGGGGCCTACTGAGCAGTTCTTC
clone_size: -; v_call: TRBV4-1; d_call: -; j_call: TRBJ2-3; cdr3_aa: CASSDLSGGTDTQYF; cdr3_nt: TGCGCCAGCAGCGACCTTTCGGGGGGCACAGATACGCAGTATTTT
clone_size: few; v_call: TRBV6-2/TRBV6-3; d_call: -; j_call: TRBJ2-1; cdr3_aa: CASRGIPIDEQFF; cdr3_nt: TGTGCCAGCAGGGGGATCCCGATCGATGAGCAGTTCTTC
clone_size: many; v_call: TRBV7-2; d_call: TRBD2; j_call: TRBJ2-1; cdr3_aa: CASSTTSGFFSINEQFF; cdr3_nt: TGTGCCAGCAGCACCACTAGCGGGTTCTTTAGTATCAATGAGCAGTTCTTC
clone_size: few; v_call: TRBV12-3/TRBV12-4; d_call: TRBD2; j_call: TRBJ2-3; cdr3_aa: CASKTGLAVTDTQYF; cdr3_nt: TGTGCCAGCAAAACTGGACTAGCGGTCACAGATACGCAGTATTTT
clone_size: -; v_call: TRBV12-3/TRBV12-4; d_call: -; j_call: TRBJ1-1; cdr3_aa: CASSLALAGRVSGSEAFF; cdr3_nt: TGTGCCAGCAGTTTAGCGCTGGCAGGGCGGGTCTCGGGGTCTGAAGCTTTCTTT
clone_size: -; v_call: TRBV24-1; d_call: TRBD1; j_call: TRBJ2-1; cdr3_aa: CAASDPIGQAKSNEQFF; cdr3_nt: TGTGCCGCCAGTGATCCTATTGGACAGGCGAAGAGCAATGAGCAGTTCTTC
clone_size: few; v_call: TRBV5-1; d_call: -; j_call: TRBJ2-5; cdr3_aa: CASSLSPTTQETQYF; cdr3_nt: TGCGCCAGCAGCTTGTCGCCCACAACCCAAGAGACCCAGTACTTC
clone_size: few; v_call: TRBV6-9; d_call: -; j_call: TRBJ1-1; cdr3_aa: CASSFHPLLPLNTEAFF; cdr3_nt: TGTGCCAGCAGTTTCCACCCCCTCCTTCCACTGAACACTGAAGCTTTCTTT
clone_size: -; v_call: TRBV4-1; d_call: TRBD1; j_call: TRBJ1-1; cdr3_aa: CASSLRTGEAFF; cdr3_nt: TGCGCCAGCAGCCTCAGGACAGGGGAGGCTTTCTTT
clone_size: few; v_call: TRBV20-1; d_call: -; j_call: TRBJ2-5; cdr3_aa: CSARAGGGETQYF; cdr3_nt: TGCAGTGCTAGAGCCGGGGGCGGAGAGACCCAGTACTTC
clone_size: -; v_call: TRBV5-5; d_call: TRBD2; j_call: TRBJ2-4; cdr3_aa: CASSLIPSGGELAKNIQYF; cdr3_nt: TGTGCCAGCAGCCTGATCCCTAGCGGGGGGGAGCTAGCCAAAAACATTCAGTACTTC
clone_size: few; v_call: TRBV7-9; d_call: -; j_call: TRBJ2-3; cdr3_aa: CASSPGSIQTDTQYF; cdr3_nt: TGTGCCAGCAGCCCCGGCTCCATTCAGACAGATACGCAGTATTTT
clone_size: -; v_call: TRBV5-1; d_call: -; j_call: TRBJ2-3; cdr3_aa: CASTRQPADTQYF; cdr3_nt: TGCGCCAGCACCCGACAGCCCGCAGATACGCAGTATTTT
clone_size: -; v_call: TRBV5-1; d_call: -; j_call: TRBJ1-1; cdr3_aa: CASSPERNTEAFF; cdr3_nt: TGCGCCAGCAGCCCAGAAAGGAACACTGAAGCTTTCTTT
clone_size: few; v_call: TRBV12-3/TRBV12-4; d_call: -; j_call: TRBJ2-1; cdr3_aa: CASSLAPGEREFF; cdr3_nt: TGTGCCAGCAGTTTAGCGCCGGGAGAACGGGAGTTCTTC
clone_size: -; v_call: TRBV7-9; d_call: -; j_call: TRBJ2-5; cdr3_aa: CASSLAELGTQYF; cdr3_nt: TGTGCCAGCAGCTTGGCGGAGCTGGGGACCCAGTACTTC
clone_size: once; v_call: TRBV12-3/TRBV12-4; d_call: TRBD2; j_call: TRBJ2-3; cdr3_aa: CASSPGGAGGPGTDAQYF; cdr3_nt: TGTGCCAGCAGTCCCGGGGGAGCGGGGGGACCGGGCACAGATGCGCAGTATTTT
clone_size: -; v_call: TRBV20-1; d_call: -; j_call: TRBJ1-2; cdr3_aa: CSAIPLDTRYYGYTF; cdr3_nt: TGCAGTGCAATCCCCCTCGACACGAGGTACTATGGCTACACCTTC
clone_size: -; v_call: TRBV27; d_call: TRBD2; j_call: TRBJ2-3; cdr3_aa: CASSFRLAGGLGTDTQYF; cdr3_nt: TGTGCCAGCAGTTTCCGACTAGCGGGGGGGCTTGGCACAGATACGCAGTATTTT
clone_size: few; v_call: TRBV18; d_call: -; j_call: TRBJ2-5; cdr3_aa: CASSPRVNGETQYF; cdr3_nt: TGTGCCAGCTCACCACGGGTTAACGGAGAGACCCAGTACTTC
clone_size: -; v_call: TRBV5-1; d_call: TRBD1; j_call: TRBJ1-4; cdr3_aa: CASSIGTGREKLFF; cdr3_nt: TGCGCCAGCAGCATCGGGACAGGGAGGGAAAAACTGTTTTTT
clone_size: few; v_call: TRBV29-1; d_call: TRBD1; j_call: TRBJ2-7; cdr3_aa: CSVGWQGAYEQYF; cdr3_nt: TGCAGCGTTGGTTGGCAGGGGGCCTACGAGCAGTACTTC
clone_size: -; v_call: TRBV5-1; d_call: -; j_call: TRBJ2-6; cdr3_aa: CASSAGPILPSGANVLTF; cdr3_nt: TGCGCCAGCAGCGCGGGGCCAATACTCCCCTCTGGGGCCAACGTCCTGACTTTC
clone_size: -; v_call: TRBV7-8; d_call: -; j_call: TRBJ1-2; cdr3_aa: CASSPEPDYGYTF; cdr3_nt: TGTGCCAGCAGCCCCGAACCGGACTATGGCTACACCTTC
clone_size: -; v_call: TRBV29-1; d_call: -; j_call: TRBJ2-1; cdr3_aa: CSVERASSYNGQFF; cdr3_nt: TGCAGCGTTGAGCGGGCGTCCTCCTACAATGGGCAGTTCTTC
clone_size: -; v_call: TRBV18; d_call: TRBD1; j_call: TRBJ2-3; cdr3_aa: CASSPPQGQGATDTQYF; cdr3_nt: TGTGCCAGCTCACCACCGCAGGGACAGGGAGCTACAGATACGCAGTATTTT
clone_size: few; v_call: TRBV20-1; d_call: -; j_call: TRBJ2-1; cdr3_aa: CSARGDSEQFF; cdr3_nt: TGCAGTGCTAGGGGGGACTCCGAGCAGTTCTTC
clone_size: -; v_call: TRBV10-1; d_call: -; j_call: TRBJ1-1; cdr3_aa: CASSSTGSNTEAFF; cdr3_nt: TGCGCCAGCAGTTCTACAGGATCCAACACTGAAGCTTTCTTT
clone_size: -; v_call: TRBV7-7; d_call: TRBD2; j_call: TRBJ2-7; cdr3_aa: CASSFRPSGTNEQYF; cdr3_nt: TGTGCTAGCAGCTTCAGGCCTAGCGGGACCAACGAGCAGTACTTC
clone_size: few; v_call: TRBV4-1; d_call: -; j_call: TRBJ2-5; cdr3_aa: CASSHMGPGQETQYF; cdr3_nt: TGCGCCAGCAGCCATATGGGGCCAGGTCAAGAGACCCAGTACTTC
clone_size: -; v_call: TRBV10-1; d_call: TRBD2; j_call: TRBJ2-7; cdr3_aa: CASSESLAGRNEQYF; cdr3_nt: TGCGCCAGCAGTGAGAGTCTAGCGGGGAGAAATGAGCAGTACTTC
clone_size: -; v_call: TRBV27; d_call: TRBD2; j_call: TRBJ2-5; cdr3_aa: CASSLLTSGGYQETQYF; cdr3_nt: TGTGCCAGCAGTTTACTCACTAGCGGGGGTTACCAAGAGACCCAGTACTTC
clone_size: few; v_call: TRBV5-6; d_call: TRBD1; j_call: TRBJ1-2; cdr3_aa: CASSLGDRGAGYTF; cdr3_nt: TGTGCCAGCAGCTTGGGGGACAGGGGAGCTGGCTACACCTTC
clone_size: -; v_call: TRBV4-1; d_call: -; j_call: TRBJ1-6; cdr3_aa: CASSQGELSSYNSPPHF; cdr3_nt: TGCGCCAGCAGCCAGGGGGAATTAAGCTCCTATAATTCACCCCCCCACTTT
clone_size: -; v_call: TRBV20-1; d_call: -; j_call: TRBJ2-5; cdr3_aa: CSARVTGARETQYF; cdr3_nt: TGCAGTGCTAGAGTGACGGGGGCTAGGGAGACCCAGTACTTC
clone_size: -; v_call: TRBV20-1; d_call: TRBD2; j_call: TRBJ2-3; cdr3_aa: CSAKRGNTDTQYF; cdr3_nt: TGCAGTGCTAAGCGGGGAAACACAGATACGCAGTATTTT
clone_size: -; v_call: TRBV20-1; d_call: -; j_call: TRBJ2-7; cdr3_aa: CSARESGVGTYEQYF; cdr3_nt: TGCAGTGCTAGAGAATCAGGGGTTGGCACCTACGAGCAGTACTTC
clone_size: few; v_call: TRBV9; d_call: -; j_call: TRBJ2-7; cdr3_aa: CASSVGSLASEQYF; cdr3_nt: TGTGCCAGCAGCGTCGGGTCCCTCGCATCCGAGCAGTACTTC
clone_size: few; v_call: TRBV20-1; d_call: -; j_call: TRBJ1-2; cdr3_aa: CSAPGLGQNYGYTF; cdr3_nt: TGCAGTGCTCCGGGTTTGGGGCAAAACTATGGCTACACCTTC
clone_size: -; v_call: TRBV10-3; d_call: -; j_call: TRBJ1-6; cdr3_aa: CATQGGEPYNSPLHF; cdr3_nt: TGTGCCACCCAGGGTGGGGAGCCTTATAATTCACCCCTCCACTTT
clone_size: few; v_call: TRBV12-3/TRBV12-4; d_call: TRBD2; j_call: TRBJ2-1; cdr3_aa: CASSLAPSGANNEQFF; cdr3_nt: TGTGCCAGTAGTTTAGCCCCTAGCGGGGCCAACAATGAGCAGTTCTTC
clone_size: -; v_call: TRBV6-1; d_call: TRBD1; j_call: TRBJ1-1; cdr3_aa: CASSGVQGQNTEAFF; cdr3_nt: TGTGCCAGCAGTGGAGTACAGGGGCAAAACACTGAAGCTTTCTTT
clone_size: -; v_call: TRBV7-9; d_call: -; j_call: TRBJ2-5; cdr3_aa: CASRPLGTQYF; cdr3_nt: TGTGCCAGCCGACCCTTAGGGACCCAGTACTTC